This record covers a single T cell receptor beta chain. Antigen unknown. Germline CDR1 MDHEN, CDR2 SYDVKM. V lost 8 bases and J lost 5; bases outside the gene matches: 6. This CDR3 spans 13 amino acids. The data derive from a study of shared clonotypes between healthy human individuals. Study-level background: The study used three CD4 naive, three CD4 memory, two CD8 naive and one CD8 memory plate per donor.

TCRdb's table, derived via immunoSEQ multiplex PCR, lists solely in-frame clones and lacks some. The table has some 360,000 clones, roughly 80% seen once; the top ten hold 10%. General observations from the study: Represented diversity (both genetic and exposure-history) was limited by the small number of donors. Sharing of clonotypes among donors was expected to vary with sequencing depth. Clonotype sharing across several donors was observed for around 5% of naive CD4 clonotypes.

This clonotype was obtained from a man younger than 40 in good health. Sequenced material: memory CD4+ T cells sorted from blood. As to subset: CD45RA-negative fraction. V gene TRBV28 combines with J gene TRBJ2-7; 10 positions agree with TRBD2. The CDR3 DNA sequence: TGTGCCAGCTCGAGCGGGAGGGCCCACGAGCAGTACTTC. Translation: CASSSGRAHEQYF. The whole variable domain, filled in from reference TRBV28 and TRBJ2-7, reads DVKVTQSSRYLVKRTGEKVFLECVQDMDHENMFWYRQDPGLGLRLIYFSYDVKMKEKGDIPEGYSVSREKKERFSLILESASTNQTSMYLCASSSGRAHEQYFGPGTRLTVT.